These T cell receptor beta chains were read from a single sample in a study of human T cells and chemical hapten exposure. TCRdb reanalysed the RACE reads using MiXCR and keeps one entry per CDR3 protein. The repertoire has around 380,000 distinct CDR3 sequences, 4% to 5.5% of them found once; the top ten carry 2% to 2.5%. The sequences come from whole blood, collected in connection with sensitization to the hapten diphenylcyclopropenone (DPC). These receptor sequences come from a woman in her fifties or sixties with alopecia areata. Some clones in this sample may be carry-over from other donors' samples. Each CDR3 is given with its conserved first and last residue. D genes are given only for firm matches. Clone size is given for some rows only: seen once, a few or many times, or a class if the clone is expanded.

clone_size | j_call | v_call | d_call | cdr3_nt | cdr3_aa
many | TRBJ2-4 | TRBV7-8 | TRBD2 | TGTGCCAGCAGCTTAGCAAGACTAGCGGGGGCTGTACTAGCCAAAAACATTCAGTACTTC | CASSLARLAGAVLAKNIQYF
many | TRBJ1-1 | TRBV18 | TRBD1 | TGTGCCAGCTCACCAGGGACAGGAATCTTTAACACTGAAGCTTTCTTT | CASSPGTGIFNTEAFF
many | TRBJ2-1 | TRBV29-1 | TRBD2 | TGCAGCGTTGCTGGAGCGGGAGGGCCCTATGAGCAGTTCTTC | CSVAGAGGPYEQFF
many | TRBJ2-5 | TRBV5-4 | . | TGTGCCAGCTCCCGCGGGATACAAGAGACCCAGTACTTC | CASSRGIQETQYF
. | TRBJ2-1 | TRBV4-1 | TRBD2 | TGCGCCAGCAGCCATAGTAGCGGGGGGGCCTACAATGAGCAGTTCTTC | CASSHSSGGAYNEQFF
many | TRBJ1-1 | TRBV10-3 | . | TGTGCCATCACAGGACAGCCGAACACTGAAGCTTTCTTT | CAITGQPNTEAFF
. | TRBJ1-3 | TRBV5-1 | . | TGCGCCAGCAGCTTGAGGGCGGATACACAGAACTCTGGAAACACCATATATTTT | CASSLRADTQNSGNTIYF
few | TRBJ1-1 | TRBV5-1 | . | TGCGCCAGCAGCTTGGAATTGGGCAAAGCTTTCTTT | CASSLELGKAFF
many | TRBJ2-1 | TRBV4-1 | . | TGCGCCAGCAGCCCTCCAGGTCGGCAGCGATCTGAGCAGTTCTTC | CASSPPGRQRSEQFF
few | TRBJ1-6 | TRBV30 | TRBD1 | TGTGCCTGGACCAGGACAGGGGGGAATTCACCCCTCCACTTT | CAWTRTGGNSPLHF
. | TRBJ2-5 | TRBV7-9 | . | TGTGCCAGCAGCTTAGTTAGGCCACAAGAGACCCAGTACTTC | CASSLVRPQETQYF
. | TRBJ2-3 | TRBV5-1 | . | TGCGCCAGCAGCTTGGCGGTGGCGGGCGCAGATACGCAGTATTTT | CASSLAVAGADTQYF
many | TRBJ1-1 | TRBV6-5 | TRBD1 | TGTGCCAGCAGTACGGACAGGGTCCGCACTGAAGCTTTCTTT | CASSTDRVRTEAFF
few | TRBJ2-7 | TRBV2 | . | TGTGCCAGCAGTGACCTGGGTGGACTCTACGAGCAGTACTTC | CASSDLGGLYEQYF
. | TRBJ2-1 | TRBV13 | . | TGTGCCAGCAGCTCCATGGCGGGGAGAAATGAGCAGTTCTTC | CASSSMAGRNEQFF
many | TRBJ2-3 | TRBV5-1 | TRBD2 | TGCGCCAGTGCTAGCGGGAGCACAGATACGCAGTATTTT | CASASGSTDTQYF
. | TRBJ2-3 | TRBV7-2 | TRBD2 | TGTGCCAGCAGCTCTCTAGCGGGAGTCTCGAATACGCAGTATTTT | CASSSLAGVSNTQYF
many | TRBJ2-3 | TRBV24-1 | TRBD1 | TGTGCCACCAGACAGGGGAATACGCAGTATTTT | CATRQGNTQYF
many | TRBJ1-1 | TRBV6-6 | . | TGTGCCAGCAGCAGTACGCGCATGAACACTGAAGCTTTCTTT | CASSSTRMNTEAFF
few | TRBJ2-7 | TRBV7-8 | . | TGTGCCAGCAGCTCCGACCCCCTCTACGAGCAGTACTTC | CASSSDPLYEQYF
many | TRBJ2-3 | TRBV7-2 | TRBD2 | TGTGCCAGCAGCTTAGGACTAGCGGGGGGGACCACAGATACGCAGTATTTT | CASSLGLAGGTTDTQYF
many | TRBJ1-6 | TRBV29-1 | . | TGCAGCGTTCTCACAGGGAATTCACCCCTCCACTTT | CSVLTGNSPLHF
. | TRBJ2-7 | TRBV6-1 | TRBD2 | TGTGCCAGCAGTGCACTAGCGGGAGAGGGCGAGCAGTACTTC | CASSALAGEGEQYF
many | TRBJ2-6 | TRBV5-6 | TRBD1 | TGTGCCAGCAGCTCGGACAGGTCCGGGGTCCTGACTTTC | CASSSDRSGVLTF
few | TRBJ1-5 | TRBV7-2 | TRBD1 | TGTGCCAGCAGCTTAGAGGGGGCAGCCGATCAGCCCCAGCATTTT | CASSLEGAADQPQHF
many | TRBJ2-7 | TRBV7-8 | TRBD2 | TGTGCCAGCAGCTCTGGACTAGCTCCTAACCTCTACGAGCAGTACTTC | CASSSGLAPNLYEQYF
few | TRBJ2-3 | TRBV10-3 | TRBD1 | TGTGCCATCAGTGAGTGGACAGGGGAGGATACGCAGTATTTT | CAISEWTGEDTQYF
many | TRBJ2-7 | TRBV20-1 | . | TGCAGTGCTAGACCGCCGAGAGGGTACGAGCAGTACTTC | CSARPPRGYEQYF
many | TRBJ2-3 | TRBV28 | . | TGTGCCAGCAGTCACGCTCCCGACACAGATACGCAGTATTTT | CASSHAPDTDTQYF
. | TRBJ2-3 | TRBV3-1 | . | TGTGCCAGCAGCCAAGAACAAACGGGACTCCCGACCGATACGCAGTATTTT | CASSQEQTGLPTDTQYF
many | TRBJ2-7 | TRBV20-1 | . | TGCAGTGCTAGACTTCCCACTACGTACGAGCAGTACTTC | CSARLPTTYEQYF
many | TRBJ1-6 | TRBV7-9 | . | TGTGCCAGCAGCTTAAGTAGGGTTCTGACGGACTCACCCCTCCACTTT | CASSLSRVLTDSPLHF
many | TRBJ2-7 | TRBV5-4 | TRBD1 | TGTGCCAGCAGCACACGTCGGGACAGGCCTCACGAGCAGTACTTC | CASSTRRDRPHEQYF
. | TRBJ2-7 | TRBV5-1 | TRBD2 | TGCGCCAGCAGTAGGTCTAGCGGCCCCTCCTACGAGCAGTACTTC | CASSRSSGPSYEQYF
few | TRBJ1-4 | TRBV12-3/TRBV12-4 | . | TGTGCCAGCAGTTTAGCGAAGGGGGGCCCGTTTTTT | CASSLAKGGPFF
few | TRBJ2-5 | TRBV5-1 | TRBD2 | TGCGCCAGCAGCCTGCGGGGACTAGCGGGGAACCAAGAGACCCAGTACTTC | CASSLRGLAGNQETQYF
. | TRBJ1-2 | TRBV29-1 | . | TGCAGCGTCCCTGACGGGCAGAACTATGGCTACACCTTC | CSVPDGQNYGYTF
few | TRBJ1-2 | TRBV29-1 | . | TGCTGCGTTGAACCGGCAGGGGCTAACTATGGCTACACCTTC | CCVEPAGANYGYTF
. | TRBJ1-1 | TRBV18 | . | TGTGCCAGCTCACCACCGAAGGGGGGCGCCGGCACTGAAGCTTTCTTT | CASSPPKGGAGTEAFF
many | TRBJ2-7 | TRBV7-9 | . | TGTGCCAGCCGGTCGGCTCTTAGAACGGAGGGGAGGGAGCAGTACTTC | CASRSALRTEGREQYF
. | TRBJ2-5 | TRBV9 | . | TGTGCCAGCAGCGCGGGGGACCCCCGGGCGGAGACCCAGTACTTC | CASSAGDPRAETQYF
many | TRBJ1-6 | TRBV10-3 | . | TGTGCCATCAGTGATGGGTCAGGGGCCCTTAATTCACCCCTCCACTTT | CAISDGSGALNSPLHF
many | TRBJ2-1 | TRBV6-5 | TRBD2 | TGTGCCAGCAGTGAACTAGCGGGGGTACTTAACAATGAGCAGTTCTTC | CASSELAGVLNNEQFF
. | TRBJ1-5 | TRBV27 | . | TGTGCCAGCAGTTTCAAGGGCGGGGGCAATCAGCCCCAGCATTTT | CASSFKGGGNQPQHF
many | TRBJ2-3 | TRBV11-2 | . | TGTGCCAGCAGCTTAGATGGCCAGGGGTCGCAGTATTTT | CASSLDGQGSQYF
many | TRBJ2-3 | TRBV11-1 | TRBD1 | TGTGCCAGCAGCCCCTCCGACAGGGAAGCAGATACGCAGTATTTT | CASSPSDREADTQYF
. | TRBJ1-6 | TRBV2 | . | TGTGCCAGCAGTGAAGTAGGGAGCTCCTATAATTCACCCCTCCACTTT | CASSEVGSSYNSPLHF
many | TRBJ1-1 | TRBV3-1 | . | TGTGCCAGCAGCGCAAACACTGAAGCTTTCTTT | CASSANTEAFF
many | TRBJ2-7 | TRBV6-2/TRBV6-3 | . | TGTGCCAGCAGTTCCCTGGGGCAGGGGCGAAACGAGCAGTACTTC | CASSSLGQGRNEQYF
many | TRBJ1-2 | TRBV7-9 | . | TGTGCCAGCAGCTTCCCCGAATACTATGGCTACACCTTC | CASSFPEYYGYTF
many | TRBJ1-1 | TRBV7-8 | . | TGTGCCAGCAGCGGGGGACACCTTGAAGCTTTCTTT | CASSGGHLEAFF
few | TRBJ2-3 | TRBV6-5 | . | TGTGCCAGCAGTTTCCAACCCGGGACTGGGGGGAGTACTAGCACAGATACGCAGTATTTT | CASSFQPGTGGSTSTDTQYF
. | TRBJ1-1 | TRBV14 | . | TGTGCCAGCAGCCGGGACTTTGAAGCTTTCTTT | CASSRDFEAFF
many | TRBJ1-1 | TRBV20-1 | . | TGCAGTGCTAGAGGACAGGAGAACACTGAAGCTTTCTTT | CSARGQENTEAFF
. | TRBJ2-1 | TRBV2 | TRBD1 | TGTGCCAGCAGCGCATCCGCTGACAGGGCTCCCTACAATGAGCAGTTCTTC | CASSASADRAPYNEQFF
many | TRBJ1-5 | TRBV12-3/TRBV12-4 | . | TGTGCCAGCAGTCTGGACGGAGACAATCAGCCCCAGCATTTT | CASSLDGDNQPQHF
many | TRBJ2-4 | TRBV11-3 | . | TGTGCCAGCAGCTCGGCCGCCCCCGGGAGCATTCAGTACTTC | CASSSAAPGSIQYF
few | TRBJ1-1 | TRBV28 | . | TGTGCCAGCACCCCCGCGGGGTCGGGCACTGAAGCTTTCTTT | CASTPAGSGTEAFF